The 20 T cell receptor beta chains below all came from one sample that was sequenced in a study of blood T cell repertoires in COVID-19. The assay was immunoSEQ multiplex PCR, and TCRdb's table has in-frame clones only and misses some. The sample lists about 230,000 clones; less than 90% were seen once. Sequenced input: peripheral blood. These receptors originate from a woman in her sixties or seventies with active or convalescent COVID-19.

J is TRBJ2-2 and V is TRBV19, with a weak D call TRBD2 (6 bases). The germline CDR1 and CDR2 sequences are LNHDA and SQIVND (reference sequence). The CDR3 contains 14 residues. The ends were cut back, 7 bases at V and 4 bases at J, with 13 bases in the middle. In nucleotides, the CDR3 is TGTGCCAGTACTGTCCAGGGAGGCACCGGGGAGCTGTTTTTT. Translating gives CASTVQGGTGELFF.

The chain uses TRBV5-1 and TRBJ1-2, with TRBD1 identical over 7 bases. Per germline, CDR1 SGHRS and CDR2 YFSETQ. V was clipped by 6 bases and J by 4 bases; unmatched bases: 6. CDR3 size: 13 residues. The CDR3 loop reads CASTEGTAYGYTF. The CDR3, as DNA: TGCGCCAGCACTGAGGGGACAGCCTATGGCTACACCTTC.

The genes are TRBV2 and TRBJ2-2, with 8 nucleotides matching TRBD1. Losses at the gene ends were 5 bases for V and 5 bases for J; bases not matched to a gene: 4. The CDR3 is 14 residues long. Germline V gene data show CDR1 as SNHLY and CDR2 as FYNNEI. CDR3: CASSPTGATGELFF. The CDR3 nucleotides read TGTGCCAGCAGTCCGACAGGGGCGACCGGGGAGCTGTTTTTT.

J is TRBJ2-1 and V is TRBV5-1, with D perhaps TRBD2 (5 bases). The V end was cut by 7 bases, the J end by 6 bases, with 17 bases between. The CDR3 spans 14 residues. CDR1 and CDR2 from the germline V gene are SGHRS and YFSETQ. DNA for the CDR3: TGCGCCAGCCGAGGCGCTAGCAGCCCCAATGAGCAGTTCTTC. It encodes CASRGASSPNEQFF.

The chain uses TRBV5-6 and TRBJ2-2; tentative D call: TRBD2 (5 bases). This CDR3 has 13 amino acids. Germline V gene lookup returns CDR1 SGHDT and CDR2 YYEEEE. Trimming removed 7 bases at V and 1 base at J, with 8 bases between. For the CDR3, the DNA is TGTGCCAGCGTCGGAGGGAACACCGGGGAGCTGTTTTTT. It translates to CASVGGNTGELFF. Drawing the rest from reference TRBV5-6 and TRBJ2-2, the complete variable domain is DAGVTQSPTHLIKTRGQQVTLRCSPKSGHDTVSWYQQALGQGPQFIFQYYEEEERQRGNFPDRFSGHQFPNYSSELNVNALLLGDSALYLCASVGGNTGELFFGEGSRLTVL.

V gene TRBV5-8 combines with J gene TRBJ2-7, with D tentatively TRBD2 (5 bases). V lost 7 bases to trimming and J lost 0 bases, with 17 bases between them. The V gene's germline CDR1 is SGHTS and CDR2 YDEGEE. The CDR3 contains 15 residues. The CDR3 protein is CASRPRGRTSYEQYF. CDR3 nucleotide sequence: TGTGCCAGCCGCCCCCGCGGGCGGACCTCCTACGAGCAGTACTTC.

This clone occurred a few times. V is TRBV7-2 and J is TRBJ2-7; the D call may be TRBD1 or TRBD2 (6 bases each). CDR3 length equals 15 residues. Germline-derived CDR1 and CDR2 are SGHTA and FQGNSA. V was pared by 10 bases and J by 0 bases, with 19 bases between. The DNA of the CDR3 is TGTGCCACCAGGAGGGGGAACACCCACTCCTACGAGCAGTACTTC. It specifies CATRRGNTHSYEQYF.

The chain is built from TRBV14 and TRBJ2-3, with 15 bases lining up with TRBD2. Trimming at V came to 4 bases and at J to 4 bases, leaving 0 bases not matched to a gene. This CDR3 is built from 15 residues. CDR1 is SGHDN and CDR2 is FVKESK in the germline V gene. CDR3 amino acids: CASSRTSGGADTQYF. The CDR3 DNA reads TGTGCCAGCAGCCGGACTAGCGGGGGGGCAGATACGCAGTATTTT.

The chain joins TRBV3-1 (or the pseudogene TRBV3-2) to TRBJ1-1; weak D call: TRBD1 (6 bases). CDR1 and CDR2 (germline): LGHDT, YNNKEL (reference sequence). V lost 3 bases, J lost 7 bases, and 12 bases lay in between. The CDR3 totals 13 residues. The CDR3 here is CASSQARDIEAFF. The CDR3 coding sequence is TGTGCCAGCAGCCAGGCCCGGGACATTGAAGCTTTCTTT.

The V gene is TRBV10-3, the J gene TRBJ1-4; TRBD1 matches 8 bases. Germline CDR1 is ENHRY and CDR2 is SYGVKD. The CDR3 has 15 amino acids. The J segment lost 7 bases and the V segment lost 0 bases, leaving 4 bases of the junction unmatched. CDR3 sequence: CAISESIDRGEKLFF. DNA of the CDR3: TGTGCCATCAGTGAGTCGATTGACAGGGGTGAAAAACTGTTTTTT.

This chain links TRBV24-1 with TRBJ2-2; 10 bases match TRBD2. Germline V gene lookup returns CDR1 KGHDR and CDR2 SFDVKD. The junction had 8 bases not matched to a gene; V was cut back by 7 bases and J by 1 base. The CDR3 spans 17 residues. The DNA for the CDR3 is TGTGCCACCAGCCCTTCCGGGACTAGCGAGAACACCGGGGAGCTGTTTTTT. Translation: CATSPSGTSENTGELFF.

J is TRBJ1-2 and V is TRBV18; no clear D gene. V lost 5 bases and J 5 bases, leaving 12 bases between the germline ends. Germline CDR1 reads KGHSH; CDR2 reads LQKENI. The length of the CDR3 is 13 residues. CDR3 in amino acids: CASSERVEYGYTF. The CDR3 DNA follows: TGTGCCAGCTCAGAGAGGGTAGAGTATGGCTACACCTTC.

The chain links TRBV7-2 to TRBJ2-6; 11 bases map to TRBD2. This CDR3 comprises 17 residues. Trimming took 7 bases from V and 5 from J; bases not matched to a gene: 10. CDR1 SGHTA and CDR2 FQGNSA come from the germline V gene. CDR3 nucleotides: TGTGCCAGCACCCCAACCCTAGCGGGGGGCTGGGCCAACGTCCTGACTTTC. The encoded protein is CASTPTLAGGWANVLTF.

The CDR3 DNA follows: TGTGCCAGCAGCTCCCGGGGAGGTTCACCCCTCCACTTT. This encodes CASSSRGGSPLHF. The genes are TRBV3-1 (or the pseudogene TRBV3-2) and TRBJ1-6; D unresolved. The germline V gene encodes CDR1 LGHDT and CDR2 YNNKEL (reference sequence). This CDR3 is 13 amino acids long. The V gene lost 5 bases and the J gene lost 9 bases, with 11 bases spanning the gap.

This sequence joins TRBV6-5 and TRBJ1-2, with a possible D match to TRBD1 (6 bases). In germline, CDR1 is MNHEY, CDR2 SVGAGI. This CDR3 contains 14 residues. The V end was cut by 2 bases, the J end by 5 bases, with 12 bases between. CDR3 protein: CASSYRRQEYGYTF. The CDR3 DNA is TGTGCCAGCAGTTACCGGCGACAGGAGTATGGCTACACCTTC.

V gene TRBV27 combines with J gene TRBJ2-1; 9 positions agree with TRBD2. With 3 bases clipped from V and 5 bases from J, the junction kept 8 bases outside the gene matches. The CDR3 covers 16 residues. Germline values: CDR1 MNHEY, CDR2 SMNVEV (reference sequence). As DNA, the CDR3 is TGTGCCAGCAGTTTCCGTCTAGCGGGAAAGGACAATGAGCAGTTCTTC. This sequence encodes CASSFRLAGKDNEQFF.

This chain links TRBV30 with TRBJ2-7; unclear D gene. V was clipped by 4 bases and J by 3 bases, with 7 bases between them. The germline V gene has CDR1 GTSNPN and CDR2 SVGIG (reference sequence). This CDR3 spans 11 amino acids. In nucleotides, the CDR3 is TGTGCCTGGACCAACGGCTACGAGCAGTACTTC. Encoded protein: CAWTNGYEQYF. Combining the CDR3 with reference TRBV30 and TRBJ2-7 gives the whole variable domain SQTIHQWPATLVQPVGSPLSLECTVEGTSNPNLYWYRQAAGRGLQLLFYSVGIGQISSEVPQNLSASRPQDRQFILSSKKLLLSDSGFYLCAWTNGYEQYFGPGTRLTVT.

The V and J genes are TRBV7-6 and TRBJ2-7; D is perhaps TRBD2 (6 bases). The CDR3 covers 14 residues. V lost 3 bases to trimming and J lost 4 bases, with 13 bases between them. CDR1 SGHVS and CDR2 FNYEAQ come from the germline V gene. The CDR3 loop is CASSFSRGGYEQYF. For the CDR3, the DNA is TGTGCCAGCAGCTTCTCGCGGGGAGGTTACGAGCAGTACTTC.

V and J are TRBV10-3 and TRBJ2-1; perhaps TRBD2 as D (5 bases). The CDR3 sequence is 17 residues long. Germline assignment: CDR1 ENHRY and CDR2 SYGVKD. V was pared by 0 bases and J by 4 bases, with 16 bases between. The CDR3 nucleotides are TGTGCCATCAGTGAGTCGGGCCTTGTGCGGGCGTACAATGAGCAGTTCTTC. This translates into CAISESGLVRAYNEQFF.

The chain combines TRBV10-3 with TRBJ1-1, with 7 bases matching TRBD1. Germline CDR1 is ENHRY and CDR2 is SYGVKD. This CDR3 is built from 12 residues. Trimming cost V 4 bases and J 7 bases; bases outside gene matches: 3. CDR3 in amino acids: CAISGTGVEAFF. DNA for the CDR3: TGTGCCATCAGTGGCACAGGGGTTGAAGCTTTCTTT.